This TCR beta chain was sequenced for a study of cytomegalovirus exposure and HLA in healthy donors. CDR3 length equals 14 residues. CDR1 is MNHNS, CDR2 SASEGT, per germline. The trim removed 7 bases at V and 1 base at J, leaving 6 bases unmatched. 13 Jbeta primers and 60 Vbeta primers were used for the PCR. Sequenced by immunoSEQ multiplex PCR; TCRdb stores in-frame clones only, minus some. Among roughly 100,000 clones listed, roughly 70% were seen once. The TCR comes from a man aged 40-49 years in good health and CMV-seropositive. The specimen sequenced was PBMCs. The chain links TRBV6-1 to TRBJ1-1; 7 bases line up with TRBD1. DNA of the CDR3: TGTGCCAGCATGGACAGGCCCCCGAACACTGAAGCTTTCTTT. Translated, it gives CASMDRPPNTEAFF.